One sample yielded the 24 T cell receptor beta chains listed below, sequenced in a study of blood T cells in healthy people across ages. PCR was performed a second time for roughly 7 to 11 cycles using a sample-barcoded 5' primer and a J-beta primer mix. MiXCR was run by TCRdb on the 5' RACE reads, yielding one entry per CDR3 protein. The table records fewer than 2,000,000 distinct CDR3 sequences, around 42% of them present only once. The sample comprised blood. These receptors were taken from a human donor in good health.

This clonotype was seen just once. The rearrangement joins TRBV5-6 to TRBJ1-2; 12 bases line up with TRBD1. CDR3 length: 17 amino acids. The V gene's germline CDR1 is SGHDT and CDR2 YYEEEE. J lost 7 bases, V lost 1 base, and 11 bases had no gene match. Written as DNA, the CDR3 is TGTGCCAGCAGCTTGATTCGGGACAGGGGGCTTGTGGTTGGCTACACCTTC. This sequence encodes CASSLIRDRGLVVGYTF.

Ten or more counts support this clonotype. The rearrangement links TRBV7-3 to TRBJ2-1, with 15 bases matching TRBD2. Germline CDR1 is SGHTA and CDR2 is FQGTGA. This CDR3 has 17 amino acids. The junction had 4 bases not matched to a gene; V was cut back by 5 bases and J by 2 bases. The DNA of the CDR3 is TGTGCCAGCAGCCCTCGGACTAGCGGGGGGGCCTACAATGAGCAGTTCTTC. It yields the protein CASSPRTSGGAYNEQFF. Supplemented by reference TRBV7-3 and TRBJ2-1, the full variable domain reads GAGVSQTPSNKVTEKGKYVELRCDPISGHTALYWYRQSLGQGPEFLIYFQGTGAADDSGLPNDRFFAVRPEGSVSTLKIQRTERGDSAVYLCASSPRTSGGAYNEQFFGPGTRLTVL.

This clonotype was counted between two and nine times. The V and J genes are TRBV5-1 and TRBJ2-4; 11 bases align to TRBD1. The J call could be wrong; TRBJ2-7 is a better fit for the DNA end. This CDR3 is 19 amino acids long. Looked up from germline, CDR1 is SGHRS and CDR2 is YFSETQ. The CDR3 DNA reads TGCGCCAGCAGCTTGGTACCTTCCGGACAGGGGGCGATATTCTACGAGCAGTACTTC. It specifies CASSLVPSGQGAIFYEQYF.

The chain couples TRBV27 to TRBJ2-7; D remains ambiguous. CDR1 is MNHEY and CDR2 is SMNVEV in the germline V gene (reference sequence). V lost 4 bases and J 3 bases, leaving 10 bases between the germline ends. This CDR3 has 13 amino acids. The CDR3 nucleotides read TGTGCCAGCAGTTACAACTCCAACTACGAGCAGTACTTC. This gives the protein CASSYNSNYEQYF.

The chain links TRBV3-1 to TRBJ1-2; D gene unclear. V was shortened by 1 base and J by 5 bases, with 5 bases between the two germline ends. The CDR3 loop spans 12 amino acids. Germline lookup yields CDR1 LGHDT and CDR2 YNNKEL (reference sequence). This CDR3 reads CASSQVLYGYTF. CDR3 DNA sequence: TGTGCCAGCAGCCAAGTTTTGTATGGCTACACCTTC.

This clonotype was detected once. This chain connects TRBV6-5 to TRBJ1-1; D is ambiguous. The V and J ends lost 0 bases and 6 bases respectively, with 11 bases between them. Germline V gene lookup returns CDR1 MNHEY and CDR2 SVGAGI. The CDR3 is 14 amino acids. CDR3 amino acids: CASSYSRQMSEAFF. The CDR3 DNA sequence: TGTGCCAGCAGTTACTCGAGGCAGATGTCTGAAGCTTTCTTT.

Turning to this clonotype: The CDR3 does not end in the conserved phenylalanine or tryptophan, so this is likely a read error. The chain combines TRBV29-1 with TRBJ2-5; D is uncertain. Trimming removed 0 bases at V and 3 bases at J, with 5 bases between. CDR3 size: 12 residues. Germline CDR1 SQVTM, CDR2 ANQGSEA. The CDR3 sequence is CSVEEVEETQYV. Written as DNA, the CDR3 is TGCAGCGTTGAAGAAGTGGAAGAGACCCAGTACGTC.

The CDR3 loop is CASSLEAGNRYEQYF. CDR3 DNA sequence: TGCGCCAGCAGCTTGGAGGCAGGGAACCGCTACGAGCAGTACTTC. J is TRBJ2-7 and V is TRBV5-1, with D possibly TRBD1 on 5 matching bases. This CDR3 is 15 amino acids long. The V end was cut by 0 bases, the J end by 3 bases, with 13 bases between. Germline V gene sequence: CDR1 SGHRS, CDR2 YFSETQ. The full variable domain, completed using reference TRBV5-1 and TRBJ2-7, is KAGVTQTPRYLIKTRGQQVTLSCSPISGHRSVSWYQQTPGQGLQFLFEYFSETQRNKGNFPGRFSGRQFSNSRSEMNVSTLELGDSALYLCASSLEAGNRYEQYFGPGTRLTVT.

The chain couples TRBV27 to TRBJ2-4, with D perhaps TRBD1 or TRBD2 (6 bases each). The V gene lost 5 bases and the J gene lost 8 bases, with 16 bases spanning the gap. In germline, CDR1 is MNHEY, CDR2 SMNVEV (reference sequence). The CDR3 length is 14 residues. DNA for the CDR3: TGTGCCAGCAGTCCCGCGGGGACATGGGACATTCAGTACTTC. It codes for CASSPAGTWDIQYF.

This CDR3 reads CASSTQPGETQYF. In DNA form, the CDR3 reads TGTGCCAGCAGTACCCAGCCTGGAGAGACCCAGTACTTC. The chain recombines TRBV6-5 with TRBJ2-7; D gene uncertain. The J call could be wrong; TRBJ2-5 is a better fit for the DNA end. This CDR3 spans 13 amino acids. Germline assignment: CDR1 MNHEY and CDR2 SVGAGI.

This sequence joins TRBV12-3 or TRBV12-4 and TRBJ2-3, with a possible D match to TRBD2 (7 bases). V was trimmed by 6 bases and J by 5 bases, leaving 18 bases between them. This CDR3 contains 15 residues. Here the CDR3 DNA reads TGTGCCAGCAGCCGGGCGGGGGCGCAGGAAGATACGCAGTATTTT. Its translation is CASSRAGAQEDTQYF.

This clonotype was observed at least ten times. The germline gene is not matched at one end of the junction; a read error may be the cause. V and J are TRBV5-1 and TRBJ1-2; D call uncertain. The CDR3 consists of 13 residues. Germline lookup yields CDR1 SGHRS and CDR2 YFSETQ. CDR3 bases: TGTGCCAGCAGCTTAGACGGAAACTATGGCTACACCTTC. Amino acids: CASSLDGNYGYTF.

V and J are TRBV29-1 and TRBJ1-2; D might be TRBD1 (6 bases). V lost 8 bases to trimming and J lost 2 bases, with 15 bases between them. The V gene's germline CDR1 is SQVTM and CDR2 ANQGSEA. The CDR3 length is 13 residues. The CDR3 DNA reads as TGCAGCACCGACAGGACAGAGAACTATGGCTACACCTTC. It translates to CSTDRTENYGYTF.

V gene TRBV30 combines with J gene TRBJ2-1; 7 bases are shared with TRBD2. The trim removed 5 bases at V and 1 base at J, leaving 5 bases unmatched. The CDR3 loop spans 14 amino acids. CDR1 is GTSNPN, CDR2 SVGIG, per germline (reference sequence). The CDR3 DNA sequence: TGTGCCTGGGGGGGGGGGACTTCCTACAATGAGCAGTTCTTC. Translated, it gives CAWGGGTSYNEQFF.

This clonotype was recorded once. This sequence joins TRBV14 and TRBJ2-5; possible D gene TRBD2, 5 bases. V dropped 0 bases and J dropped 11 bases, with 13 bases sitting between them. Per the germline V gene, CDR1 is SGHDN and CDR2 is FVKESK. The CDR3 is 13 amino acids. The DNA of the CDR3 is TGTGCCAGCAGCCAAGATCCAGGAGGCGGACAGTACTTC. Translation gives CASSQDPGGGQYF.

This clonotype was picked up a small number of times. The V and J genes are TRBV13 and TRBJ2-4; D is possibly TRBD2 (5 bases). CDR1 is PRHDT, CDR2 FYEKMQ, per germline (reference sequence). The CDR3 extends over 17 amino acids. Trimming removed 1 base at V and 5 bases at J, with 18 bases between. CDR3: CASSLETEDSTQNIQYF. Written as DNA, the CDR3 is TGTGCCAGCAGCTTAGAAACGGAGGACTCCACGCAAAACATTCAGTACTTC. Complete variable domain (other parts from reference TRBV13 and TRBJ2-4): AAGVIQSPRHLIKEKRETATLKCYPIPRHDTVYWYQQGPGQDPQFLISFYEKMQSDKGSIPDRFSAQQFSDYHSELNMSSLELGDSALYFCASSLETEDSTQNIQYFGAGTRLSVL.

The gene calls are TRBV24-1 and TRBJ2-1; D is possibly TRBD2 (6 bases). The CDR3 length is 16 residues. Trimming removed 1 base from V and 10 bases from J, with 19 bases in between. The germline V gene encodes CDR1 KGHDR and CDR2 SFDVKD. CDR3 region: CATSDFGGTLRVEQFF. CDR3 bases: TGTGCCACCAGTGATTTTGGGGGGACCCTGCGGGTCGAGCAGTTCTTC.

The chain uses TRBV20-1 and TRBJ2-1; tentatively, D is TRBD2 (5 bases). Germline values: CDR1 DFQATT, CDR2 SNEGSKA (reference sequence). The CDR3 has 13 amino acids. The V end lost 3 bases, the J end lost 2 bases, and 8 bases lay between the germline ends. The CDR3 is CSASAGAYNEQFF. For the CDR3, the DNA is TGCAGTGCTAGTGCCGGGGCCTACAATGAGCAGTTCTTC.

This clonotype was found a few times. The rearrangement uses TRBV28 and TRBJ2-7; 10 bases are a match to TRBD1. Trimming took 3 bases from V and 4 from J; bases not matched to a gene: 12. CDR1 is MDHEN and CDR2 is SYDVKM in the germline V gene. The CDR3 sequence is 17 residues long. In DNA form, the CDR3 reads TGTGCCAGCAGTTTTGCGGGTGAAGGGACAGGGGTATACGAGCAGTACTTC. This encodes CASSFAGEGTGVYEQYF.

The chain joins TRBV4-3 to TRBJ2-7, with unresolved D. Germline CDR1 LGHNA, CDR2 YSLEER. This CDR3 has 15 residues. Trimming shortened V by 0 bases and J by 3 bases, and 12 bases separated the two germline ends. The chain's CDR3 is CASSQDRNANYEQYF. CDR3 nucleotide sequence: TGCGCCAGCAGCCAAGATCGAAACGCCAACTACGAGCAGTACTTC.

This rearrangement joins TRBV6-6 to TRBJ2-3; no clear D gene. The germline V gene encodes CDR1 MNHNY and CDR2 SVGAGI (reference sequence). V was cut by 8 bases and J by 4 bases, with 13 bases left in between. CDR3 length equals 13 residues. The CDR3 reads CASRKRNADTQYF. The CDR3 nucleotides read TGTGCCAGCCGGAAACGTAACGCAGATACGCAGTATTTT.

The chain joins TRBV29-1 to TRBJ2-1, with 11 bases fitting TRBD1. The junction had 3 bases not matched to a gene; V was cut back by 1 base and J by 4 bases. In germline, CDR1 is SQVTM, CDR2 ANQGSEA. The CDR3 spans 15 residues. The CDR3 region has the DNA TGCAGCGTTGAAGTGGGGACAGGGGGATACAATGAGCAGTTCTTC. Residues: CSVEVGTGGYNEQFF.

The chain uses TRBV7-2 and TRBJ1-4; maybe TRBD1 (5 bases). With 7 bases removed from V and 8 bases from J, the gap between germline ends came to 20 bases. Germline values: CDR1 SGHTA, CDR2 FQGNSA. The CDR3 is made up of 15 amino acids. CDR3: CASTLPRGAGEKLFF. For the CDR3, the DNA is TGTGCCAGCACCCTCCCTAGAGGGGCAGGAGAAAAACTGTTTTTT.

The CDR3 coding sequence is TGTGCCAGTGGGACTAGCGGGGTCAGCGAGCAGTACTTC. Protein sequence: CASGTSGVSEQYF. This rearrangement joins TRBV9 to TRBJ2-5; 13 nucleotides match TRBD2. The tail of the sequence fits TRBJ2-7 better, so the J call may be wrong. CDR3 size: 13 residues. Germline V CDR1 and CDR2: SGDLS, YYNGEE.